The 27 T cell receptor beta chains presented below share a single source sample, sequenced in a study of blood T cell repertoires in COVID-19 (dated by TCRdb to 2020 to 2021). The protocol used for the library was the immunoSEQ multiplex PCR assay. Held by TCRdb, this immuneACCESS table contains in-frame sequences only and omits some clones. Under half of the omission traces to an unresolved V gene where checked; the cause of the rest is unknown. The sample table shows around 130,000 clones, and about 85% are seen once. The top ten hold less than 2% of the sample. The sample was peripheral blood. All receptors come from a man in his sixties or seventies with acute or convalescent COVID-19.

This clone counts as medium-sized (0.01 to 0.1%). V is TRBV5-4 and J is TRBJ1-3; 9 bases map to TRBD1. CDR1 and CDR2 (germline): SGHNT, YYREEE (reference sequence). CDR3 size: 16 residues. V lost 4 bases and J lost 2; bases outside the gene matches: 7. The DNA of the CDR3 is TGTGCCAGCAGCACGGGACAGGGCGTCACTGGAAACACCATATATTTT. This sequence encodes CASSTGQGVTGNTIYF. Together with reference TRBV5-4 and TRBJ1-3, the CDR3 gives the full variable domain: ETGVTQSPTHLIKTRGQQVTLRCSSQSGHNTVSWYQQALGQGPQFIFQYYREEENGRGNFPPRFSGLQFPNYSSELNVNALELDDSALYLCASSTGQGVTGNTIYFGEGSWLTVV.

The rearrangement links TRBV27 to TRBJ2-2; 11 nucleotides match TRBD1. Germline V gives CDR1 MNHEY, CDR2 SMNVEV (reference sequence). V was clipped by 2 bases and J by 5 bases; unmatched bases: 4. The CDR3 contains 16 residues. CDR3 coding DNA: TGTGCCAGCAGTTTACGGGGGACAGGGGGAACCGGGGAGCTGTTTTTT. Amino acid sequence: CASSLRGTGGTGELFF.

The CDR3 protein is CASSERGANWGTDTQYF. CDR3 coding DNA: TGTGCCAGCAGTGAACGGGGTGCCAACTGGGGCACAGATACGCAGTATTTT. The chain combines TRBV6-1 with TRBJ2-3; D is perhaps TRBD2 (5 bases). CDR3 length: 17 residues. Looked up from germline, CDR1 is MNHNS and CDR2 is SASEGT. V lost 2 bases and J lost 1, with 16 bases in between.

V gene TRBV24-1 combines with J gene TRBJ2-2; tentative D call: TRBD1 (5 bases). Germline CDR1 KGHDR, CDR2 SFDVKD. This CDR3 has 14 residues. Trimming removed 4 bases from V and 6 bases from J, with 11 bases in between. The CDR3 region is CATSETGLAGELFF. CDR3 DNA sequence: TGTGCCACCAGTGAAACAGGTTTGGCCGGGGAGCTGTTTTTT.

This chain links TRBV7-9 with TRBJ1-2, with D perhaps TRBD1 (6 bases). The germline gives CDR1 SEHNR, CDR2 FQNEAQ (reference sequence). The CDR3 consists of 13 residues. V shed 5 bases and J shed 4 bases, with 11 bases lying between them. The CDR3 region is CASSDGGPYGYTF. The CDR3 DNA sequence: TGTGCCAGCAGCGACGGGGGGCCCTATGGCTACACCTTC.

CDR3 in amino acids: CASRDLDRGLSCEQFF. DNA for the CDR3: TGTGCCAGCAGGGACCTAGACAGGGGACTTTCTTGTGAGCAGTTCTTC. The chain recombines TRBV28 with TRBJ2-1, with 8 bases lining up with TRBD1. V dropped 6 bases and J dropped 9; count of bases not matched to a gene: 16. This CDR3 spans 16 amino acids. Germline V lookup: CDR1 MDHEN, CDR2 SYDVKM.

This clone was observed once. The rearrangement links TRBV6-1 to TRBJ2-1; weak D call: TRBD2 (5 bases). This CDR3 comprises 15 residues. The V end lost 1 base, the J end lost 4 bases, and 11 bases lay between the germline ends. The germline V gene encodes CDR1 MNHNS and CDR2 SASEGT. The CDR3 DNA reads as TGTGCCAGCAGTGAAGAGAGCGGAGGATACAATGAGCAGTTCTTC. As protein: CASSEESGGYNEQFF.

The rearrangement joins TRBV10-3 to TRBJ2-2; 10 nucleotides agree with TRBD1. Germline V gives CDR1 ENHRY, CDR2 SYGVKD. V was clipped by 10 bases and J by 3 bases; unmatched bases: 8. The CDR3 spans 15 residues. CDR3 nucleotide sequence: TGTGCCACCTCGGGACAGGGGTATTACACCGGGGAGCTGTTTTTT. Amino acids: CATSGQGYYTGELFF.

The V call is TRBV5-4, the J call TRBJ2-3; unclear D gene. This CDR3 is built from 13 residues. The V gene lost 7 bases and the J gene lost 4 bases, with 13 bases spanning the gap. The germline V gene encodes CDR1 SGHNT and CDR2 YYREEE (reference sequence). The CDR3 sequence is CASRPIEADTQYF. The CDR3 DNA sequence: TGTGCCAGCCGCCCCATTGAGGCAGATACGCAGTATTTT. The whole variable domain, remainder taken from reference TRBV5-4 and TRBJ2-3, is ETGVTQSPTHLIKTRGQQVTLRCSSQSGHNTVSWYQQALGQGPQFIFQYYREEENGRGNFPPRFSGLQFPNYSSELNVNALELDDSALYLCASRPIEADTQYFGPGTRLTVL.

This rearrangement joins TRBV2 to TRBJ1-4; TRBD1 aligns across 7 bases. CDR1 and CDR2 (germline): SNHLY, FYNNEI. The CDR3 loop spans 14 amino acids. After removal of 6 bases from V and 7 bases from J, the junction contained 8 bases not matched to a gene. In DNA form, the CDR3 reads TGTGCCAGCAGGAGACAGGGCGGGATTGAAAAACTGTTTTTT. As protein: CASRRQGGIEKLFF.

This chain connects TRBV9 to TRBJ1-4, with no clear D. The V end was cut by 1 base, the J end by 14 bases, with 15 bases between. Germline CDR1 is SGDLS and CDR2 is YYNGEE. CDR3 size: 13 residues. As DNA, the CDR3 is TGTGCCAGCAGCGTAAGTGGAGGCAGCCGGCTGTTTTTT. Translating it yields CASSVSGGSRLFF.

The V and J genes are TRBV18 and TRBJ1-2; 7 bases agree with TRBD1. Unmatched junction bases numbered 6, after V lost 3 bases and J lost 2 bases. Germline CDR1 reads KGHSH; CDR2 reads LQKENI. The CDR3 covers 15 residues. CDR3 in DNA: TGTGCCAGCTCACCCGGGGCGACAGGGAACTATGGCTACACCTTC. As protein: CASSPGATGNYGYTF.

The chain recombines TRBV20-1 with TRBJ2-1; 12 bases line up with TRBD2. After removal of 3 bases from V and 12 bases from J, the junction contained 9 bases not matched to a gene. Germline V gives CDR1 DFQATT, CDR2 SNEGSKA (reference sequence). The CDR3 runs to 14 residues. The CDR3 DNA follows: TGCAGTGCTAGTGAACTAGCGGGGGGAATTGGGCAGTTCTTC. Translated: CSASELAGGIGQFF.

V gene TRBV6-2 or TRBV6-3 combines with J gene TRBJ2-4; 8 positions agree with TRBD2. This CDR3 comprises 15 residues. The V gene's germline CDR1 is MNHEY and CDR2 SVGEGT. Trimming cost V 0 bases and J 6 bases; bases outside gene matches: 4. The CDR3 bases are TGTGCCAGCAGTTACTCGCGGGGGGCAGGAAACATTCAGTACTTC. Translating it yields CASSYSRGAGNIQYF.

This clone has only one observation. V gene TRBV20-1 combines with J gene TRBJ2-1, with TRBD2 matching over 7 bases. V lost 3 bases and J lost 9; bases outside the gene matches: 8. Germline loops: CDR1 DFQATT, CDR2 SNEGSKA (reference sequence). The CDR3 consists of 13 residues. The CDR3 spells CSASSLADAEQFF. The CDR3 DNA follows: TGCAGTGCTAGTTCGCTAGCGGATGCTGAGCAGTTCTTC.

This chain connects TRBV27 to TRBJ2-3; 14 bases are a match to TRBD2. The length of the CDR3 is 17 residues. Germline V gives CDR1 MNHEY, CDR2 SMNVEV (reference sequence). The V segment lost 3 bases and the J segment 5 bases; nucleotides outside the gene matches: 7. The CDR3 loop is CASSLRLAGGPRDTQYF. CDR3 bases: TGTGCCAGCAGTTTGAGACTAGCGGGGGGGCCAAGAGATACGCAGTATTTT.

The chain couples TRBV29-1 to TRBJ1-1, with no clear D. V was pared by 6 bases and J by 0 bases, with 11 bases between. Germline assignment: CDR1 SQVTM and CDR2 ANQGSEA. This CDR3 is built from 13 residues. The chain's CDR3 is CSVRGQLNTEAFF. CDR3 coding DNA: TGCAGCGTACGCGGGCAGTTGAACACTGAAGCTTTCTTT.

The chain combines TRBV19 with TRBJ1-1, with D maybe TRBD1 (6 bases). The CDR3 loop spans 14 amino acids. Deletions cut 3 bases from V and 0 bases from J, with 8 bases between. The germline CDR1 and CDR2 sequences are LNHDA and SQIVND (reference sequence). The CDR3 nucleotides read TGTGCCAGTAGTATCTCAGGGGTGAACACTGAAGCTTTCTTT. It translates to CASSISGVNTEAFF. Complete variable domain (other parts from reference TRBV19 and TRBJ1-1): DGGITQSPKYLFRKEGQNVTLSCEQNLNHDAMYWYRQDPGQGLRLIYYSQIVNDFQKGDIAEGYSVSREKKESFPLTVTSAQKNPTAFYLCASSISGVNTEAFFGQGTRLTVV.

The rearrangement links TRBV13 to TRBJ2-2; tentatively, D is TRBD2 (7 bases). The germline CDR1 and CDR2 sequences are PRHDT and FYEKMQ (reference sequence). The V and J ends lost 5 bases and 5 bases respectively, with 21 bases between them. The CDR3 covers 17 residues. In DNA form, the CDR3 reads TGTGCCAGCAGCCTAAACAAGGGGGGGCGTATAACCGGGGAGCTGTTTTTT. This gives the protein CASSLNKGGRITGELFF. Together with reference TRBV13 and TRBJ2-2, the CDR3 gives the full variable domain: AAGVIQSPRHLIKEKRETATLKCYPIPRHDTVYWYQQGPGQDPQFLISFYEKMQSDKGSIPDRFSAQQFSDYHSELNMSSLELGDSALYFCASSLNKGGRITGELFFGEGSRLTVL.

The V call is TRBV6-5, the J call TRBJ1-6; D is uncertain. This CDR3 has 14 amino acids. Trimming took 6 bases from V and 3 from J, leaving 9 bases between them. Germline loops: CDR1 MNHEY, CDR2 SVGAGI. Written as DNA, the CDR3 is TGTGCCAGCAGGACACGTCACTATAATTCACCCCTCCACTTT. It encodes CASRTRHYNSPLHF.

The genes are TRBV6-5 and TRBJ1-5; a weak D match, TRBD1 (6 bases). This CDR3 comprises 15 residues. Per the germline V gene, CDR1 is MNHEY and CDR2 is SVGAGI. With 4 bases removed from V and 2 bases from J, the gap between germline ends came to 12 bases. The CDR3 loop reads CASSLGGGGNQPQHF. The CDR3 DNA is TGTGCCAGCAGTTTAGGGGGGGGTGGCAATCAGCCCCAGCATTTT.

The J gene is TRBJ2-7, the V gene TRBV5-5; perhaps TRBD1 as D (6 bases). Germline CDR1 SGHKS, CDR2 YYEKEE (reference sequence). This CDR3 region has 14 residues. The ends were cut back, 4 bases at V and 1 base at J, with 12 bases in the middle. CDR3: CASSETGFSYEQYF. DNA of the CDR3: TGTGCCAGCAGCGAAACAGGGTTTTCCTACGAGCAGTACTTC.

The J gene is TRBJ1-2, the V gene TRBV19, with 10 bases identical to TRBD1. The CDR3 contains 15 residues. Trimming took 5 bases from V and 4 from J; bases not matched to a gene: 7. Germline V CDR1 and CDR2: LNHDA, SQIVND (reference sequence). CDR3 DNA: TGTGCCAGTAGTCTTAGACAGGGGGCGAGCTATGGCTACACCTTC. This encodes CASSLRQGASYGYTF.

This rearrangement joins TRBV7-8 to TRBJ2-1, with 12 bases fitting TRBD2. CDR3 length equals 16 residues. After removal of 2 bases from V and 8 bases from J, the junction contained 7 bases not matched to a gene. Per the germline V gene, CDR1 is SGHVS and CDR2 is FQNEAQ. CDR3 loop: CASSLRTSGAADEQFF. For the CDR3, the DNA is TGTGCCAGCAGCTTAAGGACTAGCGGGGCCGCGGATGAGCAGTTCTTC.

The chain is built from TRBV27 and TRBJ2-1; tentatively, D is TRBD2 (5 bases). The CDR3 is 14 amino acids. Trimming took 3 bases from V and 5 from J, leaving 11 bases between them. Germline CDR1 MNHEY, CDR2 SMNVEV (reference sequence). The CDR3 bases are TGTGCCAGCAGTTTCCGGCCGGGGAACAATGAGCAGTTCTTC. It specifies CASSFRPGNNEQFF.

The chain employs TRBV29-1 and TRBJ2-5; 15 positions agree with TRBD2. With 6 bases clipped from V and 4 bases from J, the junction kept 9 bases outside the gene matches. The germline V gene encodes CDR1 SQVTM and CDR2 ANQGSEA. The CDR3 has 16 residues. The CDR3 protein is CSVNSPGLAGGETQYF. In DNA, the CDR3 is TGCAGCGTGAACTCTCCGGGACTAGCGGGGGGAGAGACCCAGTACTTC.

The rearrangement joins TRBV7-2 to TRBJ2-2; no firm D call. The CDR3 length is 13 residues. From germline, CDR1 is SGHTA and CDR2 FQGNSA. V lost 6 bases to trimming and J lost 7 bases, with 12 bases between them. CDR3 sequence reads: CASRFTGYGELFF. The CDR3 coding sequence is TGTGCCAGCAGGTTTACCGGGTACGGGGAGCTGTTTTTT.